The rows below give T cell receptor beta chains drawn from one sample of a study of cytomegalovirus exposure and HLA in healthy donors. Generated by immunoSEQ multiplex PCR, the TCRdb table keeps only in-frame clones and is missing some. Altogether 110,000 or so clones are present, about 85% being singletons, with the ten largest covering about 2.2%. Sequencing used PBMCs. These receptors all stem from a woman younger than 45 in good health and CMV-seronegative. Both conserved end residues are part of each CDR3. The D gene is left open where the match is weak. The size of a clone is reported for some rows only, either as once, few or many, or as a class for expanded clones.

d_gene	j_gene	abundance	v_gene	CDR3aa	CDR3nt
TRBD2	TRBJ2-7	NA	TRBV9	CASSYLGGSYEQYF	TGTGCCAGCAGCTATTTGGGAGGGAGCTACGAGCAGTACTTC
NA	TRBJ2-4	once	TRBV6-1	CASSEGHLKTKNIQYF	TGTGCCAGCAGTGAGGGACACCTGAAGACCAAAAACATTCAGTACTTC
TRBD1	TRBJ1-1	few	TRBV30	CAWRYSTGGPEAFF	TGTGCCTGGAGGTACAGTACAGGGGGACCTGAAGCTTTCTTT
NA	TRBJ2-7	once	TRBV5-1	CASSLPSSYEQYF	TGCGCCAGCAGCTTGCCCAGCTCCTACGAGCAGTACTTC
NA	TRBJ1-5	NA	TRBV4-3	CASSWGRGDQPQHF	TGCGCCAGTTCATGGGGCAGGGGCGATCAGCCCCAGCATTTT
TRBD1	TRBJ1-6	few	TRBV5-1	CASCRDRVDNSPLHF	TGCGCCAGCTGCCGGGACAGGGTTGATAATTCACCCCTCCACTTT
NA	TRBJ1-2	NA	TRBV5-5	CASSFLSYYGYTF	TGTGCCAGCAGCTTCCTAAGTTACTATGGCTACACCTTC
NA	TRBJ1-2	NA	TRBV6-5	CASANDLQGRGGYTF	TGTGCCAGCGCGAATGATCTTCAGGGGAGAGGGGGCTACACCTTC
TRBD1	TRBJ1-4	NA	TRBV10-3	CATGTGYEKLFF	TGTGCCACCGGGACAGGGTATGAAAAACTGTTTTTT
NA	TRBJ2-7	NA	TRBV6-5	CASRGGPPQSYEQYF	TGTGCCAGCAGGGGGGGACCTCCCCAATCCTACGAGCAGTACTTC
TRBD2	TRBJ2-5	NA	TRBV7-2	CASSLGWLAGGLETQYF	TGTGCCAGCAGCTTAGGGTGGCTAGCGGGGGGTTTGGAGACCCAGTACTTC
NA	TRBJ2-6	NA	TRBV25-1	CASSRSGANVLTF	TGTGCCAGCAGCCGGTCCGGGGCCAACGTCCTGACTTTC
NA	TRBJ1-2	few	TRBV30	CAWRGSQDYGYTF	TGTGCCTGGAGGGGCAGCCAGGACTATGGCTACACCTTC
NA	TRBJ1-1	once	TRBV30	CACRTGEDTEAFF	TGTGCCTGCCGAACAGGTGAAGACACTGAAGCTTTCTTT
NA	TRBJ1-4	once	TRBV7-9	CASRTATNEKLFF	TGTGCCAGCAGGACAGCAACTAATGAAAAACTGTTTTTT
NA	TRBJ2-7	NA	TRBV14	CASSRGPYEQYF	TGTGCCAGCAGCCGGGGGCCCTACGAGCAGTACTTC
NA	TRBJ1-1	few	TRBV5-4	CASSSQSGPNTEAFF	TGTGCCAGCAGCTCCCAAAGCGGGCCGAACACTGAAGCTTTCTTT
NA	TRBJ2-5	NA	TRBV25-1	CASGDFQETQYF	TGTGCCAGCGGGGACTTCCAAGAGACCCAGTACTTC
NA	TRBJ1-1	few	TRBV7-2	CASSIRQSGEAFF	TGTGCCAGCAGCATCAGACAGTCGGGTGAAGCTTTCTTT
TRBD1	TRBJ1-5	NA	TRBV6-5	CASKRTGGNQPQHF	TGTGCCAGCAAAAGGACAGGGGGCAATCAGCCCCAGCATTTT
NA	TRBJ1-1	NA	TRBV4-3	CASSQDRGGRLDTEAFF	TGCGCCAGCAGCCAAGATCGGGGGGGGCGGTTGGACACTGAAGCTTTCTTT
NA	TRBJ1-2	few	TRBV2	CASSEAGGYGYTF	TGTGCCAGCAGTGAAGCCGGCGGATATGGCTACACCTTC
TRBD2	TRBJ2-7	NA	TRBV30	CAGGARGASWDEQYF	TGTGCCGGGGGGGCGCGGGGGGCCTCCTGGGACGAGCAGTACTTC
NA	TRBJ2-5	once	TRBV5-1	CASSIRLGTQETQYF	TGCGCCAGCAGCATAAGACTAGGAACCCAAGAGACCCAGTACTTC
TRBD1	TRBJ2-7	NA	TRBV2	CASTSETGINEQYF	TGTGCCAGCACGAGCGAGACAGGGATCAACGAGCAGTACTTC
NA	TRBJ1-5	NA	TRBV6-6	CASSYTGPNQPQHF	TGTGCCAGCAGTTACACGGGTCCCAATCAGCCCCAGCATTTT
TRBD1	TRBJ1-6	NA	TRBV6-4	CASSPVGQGYSPLHF	TGTGCCAGCAGTCCCGTCGGACAGGGTTATTCACCCCTCCACTTT
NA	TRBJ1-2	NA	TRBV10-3	CAISAGATYYGYTF	TGTGCCATCAGCGCGGGGGCGACGTACTATGGCTACACCTTC
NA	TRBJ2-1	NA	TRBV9	CASSAFQGNEQFF	TGTGCCAGCAGCGCTTTCCAGGGCAATGAGCAGTTCTTC
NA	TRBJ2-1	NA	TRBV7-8	CASSTYGWSDNEQFF	TGTGCCAGCAGCACATACGGGTGGTCGGACAATGAGCAGTTCTTC
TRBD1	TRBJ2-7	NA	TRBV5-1	CASSQGQGRHEQYF	TGCGCCAGCAGCCAAGGACAGGGACGACACGAGCAGTACTTC
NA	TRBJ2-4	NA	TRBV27	CAYAGTGGSRAKNIQYF	TGTGCCTACGCCGGGACGGGGGGCTCGAGGGCCAAAAACATTCAGTACTTC
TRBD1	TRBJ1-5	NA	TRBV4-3	CASSQDRAFEQGISRSNQPQHF	TGCGCCAGCAGCCAAGATCGGGCATTTGAACAGGGGATCTCTCGTAGCAATCAGCCCCAGCATTTT
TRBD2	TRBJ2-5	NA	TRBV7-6	CASSSGLAGGQETQYF	TGTGCCAGCAGCTCGGGACTAGCGGGGGGTCAGGAGACCCAGTACTTC
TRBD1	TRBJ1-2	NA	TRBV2	CASSDITGGYGYTF	TGTGCCAGCAGTGACATTACAGGGGGGTATGGCTACACCTTC
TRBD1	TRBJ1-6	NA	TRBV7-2	CASSARGTGLSPLHF	TGTGCCAGCAGCGCCCGGGGGACAGGGCTCTCACCCCTCCACTTT
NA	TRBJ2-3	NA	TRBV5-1	CASSPDTTSTDTQYF	TGCGCCAGCAGCCCGGACACCACATCGACCGATACGCAGTATTTT
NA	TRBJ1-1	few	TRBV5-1	CASIRSPQNTEAFF	TGCGCCAGCATCCGTAGTCCCCAGAACACTGAAGCTTTCTTT
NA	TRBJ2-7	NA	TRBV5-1	CASSFSAGLSYEQYF	TGCGCCAGCAGCTTCTCCGCCGGACTCTCCTACGAGCAGTACTTC
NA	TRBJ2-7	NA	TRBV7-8	CASSPREGPYEQYF	TGTGCCAGCAGCCCGCGTGAGGGCCCCTACGAGCAGTACTTC
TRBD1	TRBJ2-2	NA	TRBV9	CASSASTGANTGELFF	TGTGCCAGCAGCGCCTCTACAGGGGCGAACACCGGGGAGCTGTTTTTT
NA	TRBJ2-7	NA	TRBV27	CASSMRLGLAYEQYF	TGTGCCAGCAGTATGCGGCTGGGGCTGGCTTACGAGCAGTACTTC
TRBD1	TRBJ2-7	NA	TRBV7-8	CASSWVGQGSDEQYF	TGTGCCAGCAGCTGGGTGGGACAGGGAAGCGACGAGCAGTACTTC
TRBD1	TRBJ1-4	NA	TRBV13	CASSTKTGTGVEKLFF	TGTGCCAGCAGCACAAAAACCGGGACAGGGGTGGAAAAACTGTTTTTT
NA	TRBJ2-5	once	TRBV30	CAWSVHGETQYF	TGTGCCTGGAGTGTCCACGGGGAGACCCAGTACTTC
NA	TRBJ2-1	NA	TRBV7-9	CASAFRRATLDEQFF	TGTGCCAGCGCATTTCGGAGGGCAACCCTGGATGAGCAGTTCTTC
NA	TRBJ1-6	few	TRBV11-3	CASSRTDSSPLHF	TGTGCCAGCAGCCGGACAGACAGTTCACCCCTCCACTTT
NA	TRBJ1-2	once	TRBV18	CASSPRPSPNYGYTF	TGTGCCAGCTCACCACGGCCGTCCCCTAACTATGGCTACACCTTC
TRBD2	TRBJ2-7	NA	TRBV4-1	CASSQPTSGSEQYF	TGCGCCAGCAGCCAACCCACTAGCGGGTCCGAGCAGTACTTC
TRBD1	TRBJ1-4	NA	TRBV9	CASSVAGQGGEKLFF	TGTGCCAGCAGCGTAGCAGGACAGGGAGGGGAAAAACTGTTTTTT
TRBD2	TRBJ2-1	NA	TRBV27	CASSFLAGGREQFF	TGTGCCAGCAGTTTTCTAGCGGGGGGGCGTGAGCAGTTCTTC
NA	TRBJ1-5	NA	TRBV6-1	CASKGDGNQPQHF	TGTGCCAGCAAAGGGGATGGCAATCAGCCCCAGCATTTT
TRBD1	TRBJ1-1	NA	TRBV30	CAWSGKQGARKTEAFF	TGTGCCTGGAGTGGAAAACAGGGGGCGAGGAAAACTGAAGCTTTCTTT
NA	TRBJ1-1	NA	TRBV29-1	CSGRTGSIAEAFF	TGCAGCGGACGAACAGGGTCTATCGCTGAAGCTTTCTTT
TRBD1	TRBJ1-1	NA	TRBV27	CASNTGQGEAFF	TGTGCCAGCAATACCGGACAGGGTGAAGCTTTCTTT
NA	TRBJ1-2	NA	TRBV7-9	CASSFNREGYTF	TGTGCCAGCAGCTTTAACAGGGAAGGCTACACCTTC
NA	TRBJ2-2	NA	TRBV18	CASSPPITGELFF	TGTGCCAGCTCACCACCAATAACCGGGGAGCTGTTTTTT